The 9 T cell receptor beta chains given below trace back to one sample, sequenced in a study of identical twins. Each CDR3 protein is one row after TCRdb ran MiXCR on the 5' RACE reads. The sample contains more than 1.5 million distinct CDR3 sequences, about 32% of which appear only once. Input material: cord blood. The receptors come from a newborn girl in good health.

The chain links TRBV3-1 to TRBJ2-3; 9 bases match TRBD1. V lost 4 bases and J lost 4; bases outside the gene matches: 9. The germline gives CDR1 LGHDT, CDR2 YNNKEL (reference sequence). The CDR3 covers 16 residues. The CDR3 sequence: CASSRVGTGRADTQYF. For the CDR3, the DNA is TGTGCCAGCAGCCGGGTCGGGACAGGGAGGGCAGATACGCAGTATTTT.

In this sample, this clonotype turned up many times. This chain joins TRBV7-2 and TRBJ1-5; D is unresolved. The CDR3 runs 13 residues. V was cut by 5 bases and J by 0 bases, with 5 bases left in between. Per germline, CDR1 SGHTA and CDR2 FQGNSA. Here the CDR3 DNA reads TGTGCCAGCAGCACTCATAGCAATCAGCCCCAGCATTTT. Amino acid sequence: CASSTHSNQPQHF. Full variable domain (missing parts from reference TRBV7-2 and TRBJ1-5): GAGVSQSPSNKVTEKGKDVELRCDPISGHTALYWYRQSLGQGLEFLIYFQGNSAPDKSGLPSDRFSAERTGGSVSTLTIQRTQQEDSAVYLCASSTHSNQPQHFGDGTRLSIL.

This chain connects TRBV2 to TRBJ2-3; 11 positions agree with TRBD2. CDR1 and CDR2 from the germline V gene are SNHLY and FYNNEI. Trimming removed 9 bases from V and 0 bases from J; junction bases left unmatched: 8. This CDR3 contains 16 residues. The CDR3 here is CARASGRWASTDTQYF. CDR3 in DNA: TGTGCCAGAGCTAGCGGGAGGTGGGCTAGCACAGATACGCAGTATTTT.

This chain joins TRBV4-1 and TRBJ2-7, with a possible D match to TRBD2 (6 bases). Germline CDR1 and CDR2: MGHRA and YSYEKL. This CDR3 comprises 14 residues. With 4 bases removed from V and 0 bases from J, the gap between germline ends came to 10 bases. DNA of the CDR3: TGCGCCAGCAGCCGGACTAAGAGCTCCTACGAGCAGTACTTC. Translated, it gives CASSRTKSSYEQYF.

As concerns this clonotype: Relative to the germline gene, one junction end is altered; a read error may explain this. The genes are TRBV3-1 and TRBJ2-1, with 14 bases fitting TRBD2. Germline V gene sequence: CDR1 LGHDT, CDR2 YNNKEL (reference sequence). The CDR3 extends over 20 amino acids. This CDR3 reads CAGSQDDRRTSGGFYNEQFF. The CDR3 DNA sequence: TGTGCCGGCAGCCAAGATGATCGTAGGACTAGCGGGGGGTTTTACAATGAGCAGTTCTTC.

The genes are TRBV20-1 and TRBJ2-1; D is perhaps TRBD2 (5 bases). V was cut by 5 bases and J by 8 bases, with 10 bases left in between. There are 11 residues in the CDR3. CDR1 is DFQATT, CDR2 SNEGSKA, per germline (reference sequence). The CDR3 sequence is CSARKADEQFF. CDR3 in DNA: TGCAGTGCTCGAAAAGCGGATGAGCAGTTCTTC.

The chain links TRBV5-1 to TRBJ1-1, with a possible D match to TRBD1 (6 bases). Germline CDR1 and CDR2: SGHRS and YFSETQ. The CDR3 sequence is 17 residues long. The V and J ends lost 0 bases and 4 bases respectively, with 19 bases between them. CDR3 sequence reads: CASSLAVSGTFGTEAFF. In DNA form, the CDR3 reads TGCGCCAGCAGCTTGGCGGTTTCAGGGACATTCGGCACTGAAGCTTTCTTT. Supplemented by reference TRBV5-1 and TRBJ1-1, the full variable domain reads KAGVTQTPRYLIKTRGQQVTLSCSPISGHRSVSWYQQTPGQGLQFLFEYFSETQRNKGNFPGRFSGRQFSNSRSEMNVSTLELGDSALYLCASSLAVSGTFGTEAFFGQGTRLTVV.

A word on this clonotype: Given a much more abundant clone one base away, this may be a read error. The chain's CDR3 is CSISLDRPYEQYF. The CDR3 DNA follows: TGCAGCATCTCCCTGGACAGACCCTACGAGCAGTACTTC. The chain couples TRBV29-1 to TRBJ2-4, with D possibly TRBD1 on 6 matching bases. The J call is in doubt because the DNA end fits TRBJ2-7 better. Germline V CDR1 and CDR2: SQVTM, ANQGSEA. The CDR3 has 13 amino acids.

This sequence joins TRBV28 and TRBJ2-5; D might be TRBD2 (6 bases). Germline CDR1 reads MDHEN; CDR2 reads SYDVKM. This CDR3 is 13 amino acids long. Trimming took off 6 bases at V and 1 base at J, with 9 bases between the two ends. The CDR3: CASRFGGQETQYF. The DNA of the CDR3 is TGTGCCAGCAGGTTCGGGGGCCAAGAGACCCAGTACTTC.